This T cell receptor beta chain originates from a study of blood T cell repertoires in COVID-19. A COVID-19 case was met by exposed participants within 2 weeks before study entry. Clones were read by immunoSEQ multiplex PCR, and TCRdb kept only the in-frame ones, dropping some. Of around 190,000 clones in the sample, roughly 89% were seen once. This CDR3 spans 17 amino acids. Germline assignment: CDR1 SEHNR and CDR2 FQNEAQ (reference sequence). V dropped 4 bases and J dropped 0; count of bases not matched to a gene: 7. The source of this sequence is a woman aged 25 to 39 who had been exposed to COVID-19. V gene TRBV7-9 combines with J gene TRBJ2-1; 9 bases are shared with TRBD2. The specimen was PBMCs or T cells enriched from blood (not recorded which). Written as DNA, the CDR3 is TGTGCCAGCAGCTCTCCTCAGCGGGGGGACTCCTACAATGAGCAGTTCTTC. Amino acid sequence: CASSSPQRGDSYNEQFF.